The rows below give T cell receptor beta chains drawn from one sample of a study of blood T cell repertoires in COVID-19. Here immunoSEQ multiplex PCR was the method, and the copy in TCRdb shows in-frame clones only, minus some. The repertoire includes 100,000 to 110,000 clones, about 80% of them detected once, and around 10% sits in the top ten. The sequenced material came from peripheral blood. These receptors all come from a woman in her seventies with acute or convalescent COVID-19. Both conserved end residues are part of each CDR3. A D gene is named only where the DNA matches it firmly. Not every row has a clone size; where given, it reads once, few, many or a size class.

d_call	clone_size	cdr3_length	v_call	j_call	cdr3_nt	cdr3_aa
.	.	11	TRBV29-1	TRBJ2-7	TGCAGGATCGGCCCAGGCTACGAGCAGTACTTC	CRIGPGYEQYF
TRBD1	.	14	TRBV9	TRBJ1-2	TGTGCCAGCAACCCCACAGGGGACTTCTATGGCTACACCTTC	CASNPTGDFYGYTF
TRBD1	.	14	TRBV6-5	TRBJ1-5	TGTGCCAGCAGCGGGACAGGAAACAATCAGCCCCAGCATTTT	CASSGTGNNQPQHF
TRBD1	.	13	TRBV20-1	TRBJ2-7	TGCAGTGCTAGTGGACAGGGGACCTACGAGCAGTACTTC	CSASGQGTYEQYF
.	.	15	TRBV5-1	TRBJ1-4	TGCGCCAGCAGCCAGTTGGGAGGGGCGGATGAAAAACTGTTTTTT	CASSQLGGADEKLFF
.	.	12	TRBV12-3/TRBV12-4	TRBJ1-2	TGTGCCAGCAGTTTGAAAGAGGATGGCTACACCTTC	CASSLKEDGYTF
.	.	14	TRBV11-3	TRBJ2-7	TGTGCCAGCAGCTTAGGACAGTCATCGGACGAGCAGTACTTC	CASSLGQSSDEQYF
TRBD1	.	15	TRBV9	TRBJ2-7	TGTGCCAGCAGCGTGGGACAGAGAGAGGACTACGAGCAGTACTTC	CASSVGQREDYEQYF
TRBD1	.	13	TRBV5-5	TRBJ1-1	TGTGCCAGCAGCTTACAGGGGGCGACTGAAGCTTTCTTT	CASSLQGATEAFF
.	.	14	TRBV18	TRBJ1-1	TGTGCCAGCTCTCCCGACGGAGGTAACACTGAAGCTTTCTTT	CASSPDGGNTEAFF
.	.	14	TRBV7-9	TRBJ1-1	TGTGCCAGCACCATATCCACGGTCAACACTGAAGCTTTCTTT	CASTISTVNTEAFF
.	few	12	TRBV12-3/TRBV12-4	TRBJ2-5	TGTGCCAGCAGGCCGACTGAAGAGACCCAGTACTTC	CASRPTEETQYF
TRBD1	few	16	TRBV15	TRBJ1-3	TGTGCCACCAGCAGAGATGGGACAGGCTCTGGAAACACCATATATTTT	CATSRDGTGSGNTIYF
TRBD1	.	15	TRBV27	TRBJ1-3	TGTGCCAGCGCCGAAGTCGCAGGGGGAAGAAACACCATATATTTT	CASAEVAGGRNTIYF
TRBD1	.	15	TRBV19	TRBJ1-5	TGTGCCAGTAGCAGACAGGGCCACCTCAATCAGCCCCAGCATTTT	CASSRQGHLNQPQHF